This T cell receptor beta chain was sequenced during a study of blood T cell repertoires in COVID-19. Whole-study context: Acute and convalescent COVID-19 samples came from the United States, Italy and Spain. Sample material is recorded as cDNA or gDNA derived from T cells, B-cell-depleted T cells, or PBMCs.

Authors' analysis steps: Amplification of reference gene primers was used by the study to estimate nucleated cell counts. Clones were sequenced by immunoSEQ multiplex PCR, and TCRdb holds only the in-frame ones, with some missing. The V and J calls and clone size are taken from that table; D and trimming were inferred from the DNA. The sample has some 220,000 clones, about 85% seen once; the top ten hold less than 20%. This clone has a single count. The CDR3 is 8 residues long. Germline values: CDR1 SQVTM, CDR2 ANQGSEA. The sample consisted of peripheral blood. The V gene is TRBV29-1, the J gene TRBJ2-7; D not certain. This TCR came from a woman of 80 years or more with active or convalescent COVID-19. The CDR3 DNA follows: TGCGGCCCTTCCGAGCAGTACTTC. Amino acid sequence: CGPSEQYF.